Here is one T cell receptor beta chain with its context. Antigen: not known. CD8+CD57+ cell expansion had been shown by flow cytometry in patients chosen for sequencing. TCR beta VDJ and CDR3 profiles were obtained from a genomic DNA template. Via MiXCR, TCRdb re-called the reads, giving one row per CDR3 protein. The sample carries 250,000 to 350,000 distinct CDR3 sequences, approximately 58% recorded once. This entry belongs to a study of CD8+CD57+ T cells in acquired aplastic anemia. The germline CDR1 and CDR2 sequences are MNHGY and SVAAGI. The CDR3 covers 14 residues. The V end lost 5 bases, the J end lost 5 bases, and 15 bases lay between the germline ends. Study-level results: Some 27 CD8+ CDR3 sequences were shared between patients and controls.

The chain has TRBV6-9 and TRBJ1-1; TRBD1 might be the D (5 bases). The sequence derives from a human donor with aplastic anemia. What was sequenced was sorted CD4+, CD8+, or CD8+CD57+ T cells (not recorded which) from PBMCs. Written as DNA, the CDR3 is TGTGCCAGCAGTGAACGGGCCAGGGTAACTGAAGCTTTCTTT. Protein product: CASSERARVTEAFF.